Included here is one TCR beta chain sequence, with context. Antigen: not known. Carrying unique molecular identifiers, the cDNA also gained a universal primer site through template switching. TCRdb passed the 5' RACE reads through MiXCR, listing each CDR3 protein once. The sample gives just over 450,000 distinct CDR3 sequences, 14% of which show up once; roughly 0.56% is in the top ten. This sample is drawn from a study of identical twins. Each donor (without exception) was a healthy Caucasian. Study observations and caveats: A lower insertion count was a feature of abundant cord blood beta clonotypes, with no such feature in memory repertoires. Models underestimated TCR alpha sharing (out-of-frame) in monozygotic twins.

This same sample was also part of a study on yellow fever vaccine responses in identical twins.

The sample was CD4+ T cells sorted from blood. This clonotype originated in a woman between 18 and 30 years old in good health.

The CDR3, as DNA: TGTGCCAGCAGTGAGGGGGACAGACCCACAGATACGCAGTATTTT. Its translation is CASSEGDRPTDTQYF. The rearrangement links TRBV25-1 to TRBJ2-3, with TRBD1 identical over 7 bases. The V gene's germline CDR1 is MGHDK and CDR2 SYGVNS. The CDR3 loop spans 15 amino acids. V gave up 3 bases and J gave up 2 bases; unmatched junction bases: 5.